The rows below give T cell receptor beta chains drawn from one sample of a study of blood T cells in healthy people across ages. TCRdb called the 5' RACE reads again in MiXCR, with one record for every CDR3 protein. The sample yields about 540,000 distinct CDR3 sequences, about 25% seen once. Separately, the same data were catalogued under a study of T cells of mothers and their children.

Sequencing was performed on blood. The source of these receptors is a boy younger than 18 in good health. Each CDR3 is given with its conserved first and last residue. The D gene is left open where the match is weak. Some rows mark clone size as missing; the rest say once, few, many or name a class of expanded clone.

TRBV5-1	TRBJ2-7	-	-	CASSLAPDGYEQYF	TGCGCCAGCAGCTTGGCCCCAGACGGCTACGAGCAGTACTTC
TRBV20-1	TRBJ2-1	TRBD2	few	CSALDGTSGHNEQFF	TGCAGTGCTCTCGATGGGACTAGCGGACACAATGAGCAGTTCTTC
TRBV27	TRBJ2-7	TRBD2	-	CASSPGLAGNEQYF	TGTGCCAGCAGTCCGGGACTAGCGGGAAACGAGCAGTACTTC
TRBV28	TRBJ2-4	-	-	CASSWDRRILKNIQYF	TGTGCCAGCAGTTGGGACCGACGGATTCTAAAAAACATTCAGTACTTC
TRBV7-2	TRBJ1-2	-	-	CASSLGEGVGYGYTF	TGTGCCAGCAGCTTAGGGGAAGGGGTAGGCTATGGCTACACCTTC
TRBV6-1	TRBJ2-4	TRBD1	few	CASRDRGLAKNIQYF	TGTGCCAGCAGGGACAGGGGCTTAGCCAAAAACATTCAGTACTTC
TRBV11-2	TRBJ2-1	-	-	CASRPLVNEQFF	TGTGCCAGCAGACCACTAGTTAATGAGCAGTTCTTC
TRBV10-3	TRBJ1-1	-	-	CAISVTGNTEAFF	TGTGCCATCAGCGTGACAGGCAACACTGAAGCTTTCTTT
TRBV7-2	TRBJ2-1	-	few	CASSLGADGSEQFF	TGTGCCAGCAGCTTAGGGGCAGACGGGAGTGAGCAGTTCTTC
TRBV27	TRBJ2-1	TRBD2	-	CASSDFPLAGHYNEQFF	TGTGCCAGCAGTGATTTTCCTCTAGCGGGACACTACAATGAGCAGTTCTTC
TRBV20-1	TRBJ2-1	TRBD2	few	CSARDPSGGANEQFF	TGCAGTGCTAGAGATCCTAGCGGGGGGGCCAATGAGCAGTTCTTC
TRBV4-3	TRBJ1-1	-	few	CANSQERYWGTNTEAFF	TGCGCCAACAGCCAAGAACGTTATTGGGGTACGAACACTGAAGCTTTCTTT
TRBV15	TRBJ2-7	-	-	CATGSGASYEQYF	TGTGCCACCGGATCCGGGGCCTCCTACGAGCAGTACTTC
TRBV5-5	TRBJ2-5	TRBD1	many	CASSYNRGQETQYF	TGTGCCAGCAGCTATAACAGGGGGCAAGAGACCCAGTACTTC
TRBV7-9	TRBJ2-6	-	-	CASSFPRAQGRSGANVLTF	TGTGCCAGCAGCTTCCCGAGGGCGCAGGGAAGGTCTGGGGCCAACGTCCTGACTTTC
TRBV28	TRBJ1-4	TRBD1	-	CASRVWDSGEKLFF	TGTGCCAGCAGGGTGTGGGACAGTGGTGAAAAACTGTTTTTT
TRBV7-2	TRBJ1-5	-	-	CASSLPGSSNQPQHF	TGTGCCAGCAGCTTACCAGGGTCGAGCAATCAGCCCCAGCATTTT
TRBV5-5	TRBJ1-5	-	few	CASSLAGGLVNQPQHF	TGTGCCAGCAGCTTGGCCGGGGGGTTGGTCAATCAGCCCCAGCATTTT
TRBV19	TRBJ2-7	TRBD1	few	CASGWTGANEQYF	TGTGCCAGTGGATGGACAGGTGCGAACGAGCAGTACTTC
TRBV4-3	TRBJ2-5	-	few	CASSQDLWETQYF	TGCGCCAGCAGCCAAGATTTATGGGAGACCCAGTACTTC
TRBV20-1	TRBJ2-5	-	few	CSASGEAQYF	TGCAGTGCTAGTGGCGAGGCCCAGTACTTC
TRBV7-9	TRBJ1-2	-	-	CASIESCGYTF	TGTGCCAGCATTGAATCATGCGGCTACACCTTC
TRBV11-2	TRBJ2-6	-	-	CASSSSLSSGANVLTF	TGTGCCAGCAGCTCCTCTTTAAGCTCTGGGGCCAACGTCCTGACTTTC
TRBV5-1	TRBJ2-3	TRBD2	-	CASVVAGGTDTQYF	TGCGCCAGCGTCGTAGCGGGAGGCACAGATACGCAGTATTTT
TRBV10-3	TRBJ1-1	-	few	CAISESEIMNTEAFF	TGTGCCATCAGTGAGTCAGAGATCATGAACACTGAAGCTTTCTTT
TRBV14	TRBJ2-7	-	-	CASSLSSSEQYF	TGTGCCAGCAGCCTAAGTTCATCCGAGCAGTACTTC
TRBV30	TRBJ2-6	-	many	CAWSVGGSGANVLTF	TGTGCCTGGAGTGTAGGGGGCTCTGGGGCCAACGTCCTGACTTTC
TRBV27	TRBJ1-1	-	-	CASSSYGTPNTEAFF	TGTGCCAGCAGTTCTTACGGGACACCGAACACTGAAGCTTTCTTT
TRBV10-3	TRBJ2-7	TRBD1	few	CAISERTGGEQYF	TGTGCCATCAGTGAGAGGACAGGGGGCGAGCAGTACTTC
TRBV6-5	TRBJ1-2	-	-	CASSYSQGLDYGYTF	TGTGCCAGCAGTTACTCGCAGGGGCTTGACTATGGCTACACCTTC
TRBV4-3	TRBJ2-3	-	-	CASSQGWGEWTDTQYF	TGCGCCAGCAGCCAAGGTTGGGGAGAGTGGACAGATACGCAGTATTTT
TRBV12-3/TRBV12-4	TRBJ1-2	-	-	CASSLLSTGVFGYTF	TGTGCCAGCAGTCTGCTCTCCACAGGCGTCTTTGGCTACACCTTC
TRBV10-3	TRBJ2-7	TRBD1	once	CAVSGTGGSYEQYF	TGTGCCGTCAGCGGGACAGGGGGCTCCTACGAGCAGTACTTC
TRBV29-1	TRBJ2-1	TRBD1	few	CSVPGTGTLSYNEQFF	TGCAGCGTCCCCGGGACAGGGACCCTCTCCTACAATGAGCAGTTCTTC
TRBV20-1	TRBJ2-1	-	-	CSASSPNEQFF	TGCAGTGCTAGTAGTCCTAATGAGCAGTTCTTC
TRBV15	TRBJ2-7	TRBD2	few	CATSRDGLAGSYEQYF	TGTGCCACCAGCAGAGATGGACTAGCGGGGTCCTACGAGCAGTACTTC
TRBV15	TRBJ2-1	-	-	CATSRVREDSYNEQFF	TGTGCCACCAGCAGAGTACGGGAAGACTCCTACAATGAGCAGTTCTTC
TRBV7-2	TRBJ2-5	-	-	CASSLGRSWEQYF	TGTGCCAGCAGCTTAGGCCGCTCCTGGGAGCAGTACTTC
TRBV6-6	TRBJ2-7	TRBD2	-	CASSYSGERGGREQYF	TGTGCCAGCAGTTACTCGGGGGAGCGGGGGGGCCGTGAGCAGTACTTC
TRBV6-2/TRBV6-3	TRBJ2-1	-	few	CASRPEGTYNEQFF	TGTGCCAGCCGGCCGGAGGGGACCTACAATGAGCAGTTCTTC
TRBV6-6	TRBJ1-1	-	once	CASSLTGQEAFF	TGTGCCAGCAGTCTCACAGGGCAAGAAGCTTTCTTT
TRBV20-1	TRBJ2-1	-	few	CSAAFFGSYNEQFF	TGCAGTGCGGCGTTTTTTGGGTCCTACAATGAGCAGTTCTTC
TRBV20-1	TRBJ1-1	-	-	CSAQGMDTEAFF	TGCAGTGCTCAGGGGATGGACACTGAAGCTTTCTTT
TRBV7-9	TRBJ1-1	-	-	CASSPDFPEAFF	TGTGCCAGCAGCCCCGACTTCCCTGAAGCTTTCTTT
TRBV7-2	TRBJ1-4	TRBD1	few	CASSFTGDVEKLFF	TGTGCCAGCAGCTTTACAGGGGACGTTGAAAAACTGTTTTTT
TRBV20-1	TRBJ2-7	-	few	CSARDTKGSSYEQYF	TGCAGTGCTCGGGACACAAAGGGAAGCTCCTACGAGCAGTACTTC
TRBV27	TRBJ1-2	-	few	CASSTPGAGYTF	TGTGCCAGCAGTACACCAGGGGCTGGCTACACCTTC
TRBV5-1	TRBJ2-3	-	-	CASSPSGTAIFESSTDTQYF	TGCGCCAGCAGTCCTTCAGGGACCGCGATTTTTGAATCTAGCACAGATACGCAGTATTTT
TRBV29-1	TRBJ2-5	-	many	CSAVGPEQAQYF	TGCAGCGCCGTAGGACCGGAGCAAGCCCAGTACTTC
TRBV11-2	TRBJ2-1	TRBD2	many	CASSPPGRLPGLAQFF	TGTGCCAGCAGCCCCCCGGGGAGGCTGCCGGGACTAGCGCAGTTCTTC
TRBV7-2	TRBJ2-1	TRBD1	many	CASSPDRGEKFF	TGTGCCAGCAGCCCCGACAGGGGGGAGAAGTTCTTC
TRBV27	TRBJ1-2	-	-	CASSLSGAAYYGYTF	TGTGCCAGCAGTTTATCAGGGGCCGCCTACTATGGCTACACCTTC
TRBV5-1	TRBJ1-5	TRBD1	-	CASSSGTGNNQPQHF	TGCGCCAGCAGCTCCGGGACAGGCAACAATCAGCCCCAGCATTTT
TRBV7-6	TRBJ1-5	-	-	CASSGRGGPQHF	TGTGCCAGCAGCGGGCGGGGAGGGCCCCAGCATTTT
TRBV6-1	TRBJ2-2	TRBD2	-	CASRSSGGTHVNTGELFF	TGTGCCAGCAGGTCCAGCGGGGGGACGCATGTCAACACCGGGGAGCTGTTTTTT
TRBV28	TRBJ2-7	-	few	CASRPTGEGYEQYF	TGTGCCAGCAGACCCACAGGGGAGGGCTACGAGCAGTACTTC
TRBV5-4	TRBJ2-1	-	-	CASSLVSGNNEQFF	TGTGCCAGCAGCTTGGTCTCAGGAAACAATGAGCAGTTCTTC
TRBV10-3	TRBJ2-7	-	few	CAISGKVYF	TGTGCCATCAGCGGGAAGGTGTACTTC
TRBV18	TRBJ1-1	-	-	CASSSFRQVMGTEAFF	TGTGCCAGCTCATCATTTCGACAGGTGATGGGCACTGAAGCTTTCTTT
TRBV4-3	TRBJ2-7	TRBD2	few	CASSQAQRGGLYEQYF	TGCGCCAGCAGCCAAGCCCAGCGGGGGGGCCTCTACGAGCAGTACTTC